This T cell receptor (beta chain) comes out of a study of cytomegalovirus exposure and HLA in healthy donors. V gave up 4 bases and J gave up 0 bases, with 16 bases separating them. The CDR3 is made up of 16 amino acids. Germline CDR1 SGHRS, CDR2 YFSETQ. The PCR employed 60 Vbeta primers together with 13 Jbeta primers. Method: immunoSEQ multiplex PCR; TCRdb's copy keeps in-frame clones and lacks some. Its table lists tens of thousands of clones. This chain links TRBV5-1 with TRBJ1-2; D call uncertain. The sequenced material came from PBMCs. The TCR sequence derives from a female donor in good health and CMV-seropositive. CDR3 nucleotides: TGCGCCAGCAGCCCCCCCGGTGTCGGAGCTAACTATGGCTACACCTTC. This gives the protein CASSPPGVGANYGYTF.